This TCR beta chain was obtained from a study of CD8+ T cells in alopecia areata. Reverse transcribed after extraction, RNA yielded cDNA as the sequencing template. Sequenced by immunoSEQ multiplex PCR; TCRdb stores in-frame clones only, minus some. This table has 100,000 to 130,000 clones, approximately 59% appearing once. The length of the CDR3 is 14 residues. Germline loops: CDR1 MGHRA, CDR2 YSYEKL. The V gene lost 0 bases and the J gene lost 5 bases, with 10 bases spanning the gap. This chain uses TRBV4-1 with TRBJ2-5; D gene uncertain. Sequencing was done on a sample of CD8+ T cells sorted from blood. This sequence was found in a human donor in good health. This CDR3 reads CASSQDPGRETQYF. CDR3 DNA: TGCGCCAGCAGCCAAGATCCCGGTCGGGAGACCCAGTACTTC.